This T cell receptor (beta chain) was observed in a study of radiation and T cells in renal cell carcinoma. Regarding the study as a whole: In blood, top tumor clones expanded by 2 weeks, shrinking by 4.

The time point was: blood 4 weeks post-SBRT, at nephrectomy. Documented treatment: 15 Gy SBRT to primary tumor, nephrectomy 4 weeks later. After SBRT, blood was collected at 2 and 4 weeks, plus baseline. V lost 8 bases to trimming and J lost 2 bases, with 16 bases between them. This CDR3 is built from 14 residues. Germline CDR1 reads MNHEY; CDR2 reads SVGAGI. Points on this clone: What it binds is not known.

The protocol was immunoSEQ multiplex PCR, while the TCRdb copy is restricted to in-frame clones and leaves out a portion. The profile shows roughly 100,000 clones, around 83% of them singletons. The sequence was obtained from a man between 60 and 70 years old with renal cell carcinoma. The genes are TRBV6-5 and TRBJ2-7, with D maybe TRBD2 (6 bases). Sequencing used blood, obtained from a patient whose treatment included radiotherapy and nephrectomy. The CDR3 nucleotides are TGTGCCAGCCGGCTGGGGGGAGAGGCCTACGAGCAGTACTTC. Translation gives CASRLGGEAYEQYF.